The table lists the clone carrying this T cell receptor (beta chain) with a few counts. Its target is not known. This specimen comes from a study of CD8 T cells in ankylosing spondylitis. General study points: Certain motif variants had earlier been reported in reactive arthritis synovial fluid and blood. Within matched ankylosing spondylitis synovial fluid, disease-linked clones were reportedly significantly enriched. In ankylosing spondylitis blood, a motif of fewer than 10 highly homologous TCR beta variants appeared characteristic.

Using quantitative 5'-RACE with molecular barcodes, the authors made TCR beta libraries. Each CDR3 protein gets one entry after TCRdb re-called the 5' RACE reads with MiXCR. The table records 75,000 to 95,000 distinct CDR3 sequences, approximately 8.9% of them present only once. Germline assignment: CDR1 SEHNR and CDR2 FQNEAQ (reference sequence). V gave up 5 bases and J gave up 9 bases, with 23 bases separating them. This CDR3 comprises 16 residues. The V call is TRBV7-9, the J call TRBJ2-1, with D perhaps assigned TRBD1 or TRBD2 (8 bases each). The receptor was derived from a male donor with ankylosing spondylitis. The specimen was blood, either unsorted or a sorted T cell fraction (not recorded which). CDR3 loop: CASSPLGLATGGEQFF. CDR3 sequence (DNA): TGTGCCAGCAGCCCATTAGGACTAGCCACAGGGGGTGAGCAGTTCTTC.